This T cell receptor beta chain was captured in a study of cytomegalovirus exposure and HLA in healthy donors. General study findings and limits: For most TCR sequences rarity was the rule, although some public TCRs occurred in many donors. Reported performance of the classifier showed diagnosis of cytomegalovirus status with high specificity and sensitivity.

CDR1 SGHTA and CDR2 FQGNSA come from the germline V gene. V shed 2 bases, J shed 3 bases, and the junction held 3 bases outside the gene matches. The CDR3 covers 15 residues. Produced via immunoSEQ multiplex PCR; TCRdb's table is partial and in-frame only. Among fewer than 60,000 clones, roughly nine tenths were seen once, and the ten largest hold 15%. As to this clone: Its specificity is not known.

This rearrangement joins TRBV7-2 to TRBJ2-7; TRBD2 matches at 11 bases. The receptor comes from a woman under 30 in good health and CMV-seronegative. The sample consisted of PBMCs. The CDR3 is CASSLTSGSVYEQYF. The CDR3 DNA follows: TGTGCCAGCAGCTTAACTAGCGGGAGTGTCTACGAGCAGTACTTC.